Reported below is one T cell receptor beta chain. The specificity of this receptor is unknown. No much larger clonotype is one base removed from it; base qualities were not supplied. These data belong to a study of blood T cells in healthy people across ages (dated by TCRdb to about 2015). Broadly, across the study: In model experiments, template switching captured about one uniquely barcoded TCR beta cDNA molecule for every two T cells. Using deep sequencing normalized with unique cDNA molecular identifiers, the study measured how TCR beta repertoire diversity changes with age. Using the same blood draw, the study looked at two additional independent replicas of 1 million unique cDNA reads for two donors, one aged 18 to 29 and the other aged 80 or older. The donors were divided into four age groups: young (average roughly 17 years), middle-aged (approximately 39), aged (approximately 59) and long-lived (82). To avoid experimental bias, donors of different ages were randomly spread across the sequencing lanes.

Library prep was done by 5' RACE. Data came from an Illumina HiSeq 2500. The second PCR ran for roughly 7 to 12 cycles and used a J-beta primer mix along with a sample-barcoded 5' primer. A unique molecular identifier was introduced onto each TCR beta cDNA molecule by a template-switch 5' adaptor carrying 12 random nucleotides. Each sample yielded at least 3 million CDR3-containing paired-end reads. All of the RNA was converted into first-strand cDNA using the Mint cDNA synthesis kit, with a TRBC-specific oligonucleotide serving as the primer. Following uracil-DNA glycosylase treatment, a first 18-cycle PCR with universal primers M1SS and BC2_uni_R was performed on all cDNA. Per the source publication's procedure: For normalization, 1 million high-quality reads, each with a distinct molecular identifier, were randomly selected from each sample. Instead of being binned into consensus sequences, reads with shared molecular identifiers were discarded. MiTCR, set to a Q25 quality threshold and the strictest error-elimination algorithm, was used for CDR3 identification, clonotype clustering and error correction. A nonparametric unseen species model with Euler transformation was used to estimate lower-bound total TCR beta diversity. TCRdb's own reprocessing of the public reads used fastp at Q25 and MiXCR and kept productive beta chains. Rows with one shared CDR3 protein collapse into an entry with the most common genes and DNA. The V and J calls were not made by the authors but by TCRdb's processing. In all, the sample holds around 1.5 million distinct CDR3 sequences, and about 35% of those were seen once. Approximately 10% of the sample comes from the top ten.

Beyond this particular receptor, the publication reports: Conclusive comparison of naive and antigen-experienced compartments was prevented by the profiling of bulk unsorted PBMCs. Estimates of total diversity from one million sequenced T cells were regarded as lower bounds and underestimates. As age increased, observed TCR beta diversity per million T cells dropped in a roughly linear way, and a significant reduction was already evident by age roughly 40. Observed TCR beta diversity correlated strongly with the percentage of naive T cells measured by flow cytometry. Compared with the aged group, more naive CD4+ T cells, fewer expanded clones and increased TCR diversity were shown by the long-lived group, suggesting age selection. Because donor CMV infection status was unknown, age-related changes in expanded clonotypes were potentially confounded.

The roughly 39 donors, aged roughly 6 to 95 years, were systemically healthy Caucasian individuals from Russia. Around 10 milliliters of peripheral blood were drawn from each donor into EDTA-treated Vacutainer tubes. Ficoll-Paque density-gradient centrifugation was used to isolate PBMCs, with at least 7 million per sample. Total RNA, at least 6 micrograms per sample, was extracted from PBMCs with Trizol reagent. Naive CD45RAhigh/CD27high T cell percentages were measured by flow cytometry on a PBMC aliquot from every donor. The material sequenced was blood. This clonotype was obtained from a woman aged 25-40 years in good health.

CDR3 region: CASSQGGPGQSSYEQYF. In nucleotides, the sequence is TGTGCCAGCAGCCAAGGGGGGCCGGGACAGAGTAGCTACGAGCAGTACTTC. The chain couples TRBV3-1 to TRBJ2-7, with 7 bases aligning to TRBD1. Here V drops 1 base and J drops 3 bases, and the junction holds 12 bases not matched to any gene. The germline V gene (reference sequence) provides CDR1 LGHDT and CDR2 YNNKEL. The CDR3 numbers 17 residues from cysteine through phenylalanine. The CDR3 DNA has 51 bases and is translated from base 1.